The 21 T cell receptor beta chains below come from one sample, sequenced in a study of T cells expressing NK-cell markers. TCRdb derives one entry per CDR3 protein from the 5' RACE reads, leaving out DNA. Its clone listing holds 400,000 to 550,000 distinct CDR3 sequences. Sequenced material: blood T cells: a sorted CD56 or NKG2C T cell subset, CD4+ or CD8+ T cells, or bulk PBMC T cells (not recorded which). The receptor set was obtained from a woman between 18 and 70 years old in good health.

V is TRBV25-1 and J is TRBJ2-7; the TCRdb D gene call, TRBD1, has no DNA to confirm it. Germline V gene data show CDR1 as MGHDK and CDR2 as SYGVNS. This CDR3 spans 15 amino acids. The CDR3 region is CASSEGGASSYEQYF.

The chain combines TRBV20-1 with TRBJ2-2. Germline CDR1 DFQATT, CDR2 SNEGSKA (reference sequence). This CDR3 is 13 amino acids long. The CDR3 sequence is CSASQTNTGELFF.

The chain couples TRBV5-1 to TRBJ1-5. The germline V gene has CDR1 SGHRS and CDR2 YFSETQ. The CDR3 is 16 residues long. The CDR3: CASSLGQSFSNQPQHF.

The rearrangement links TRBV6-2 or TRBV6-3 to TRBJ2-7; there is no DNA to check the TCRdb D call of TRBD2. Germline V gene lookup returns CDR1 MNHEY and CDR2 SVGEGT. This CDR3 comprises 15 residues. CDR3 sequence reads: CASSYQLAGVSEQYF.

This CDR3 is CASSPLGVDGEQYF. The chain joins TRBV18 to TRBJ2-7. The CDR3 covers 14 residues. Germline V gives CDR1 KGHSH, CDR2 LQKENI.

The V and J genes are TRBV6-6 and TRBJ2-5; TCRdb's D call of TRBD2 is untestable without DNA. This CDR3 spans 12 amino acids. In germline, CDR1 is MNHNY, CDR2 SVGAGI (reference sequence). CDR3 sequence reads: CASKGGEGTQYF.

The rearrangement uses TRBV7-2 and TRBJ2-1; TCRdb's D gene call, TRBD2, goes unchecked for lack of DNA. This CDR3 spans 15 amino acids. CDR1 is SGHTA and CDR2 is FQGNSA in the germline V gene. CDR3 sequence reads: CASSLTGLVGHEQFF.

The V call is TRBV12-3 or TRBV12-4, the J call TRBJ2-7. The CDR3 has 13 residues. CDR3 sequence reads: CASTLEPSYEQYF.

V usage is TRBV3-1 and J usage is TRBJ2-2; the TCRdb D gene call, TRBD2, has no DNA to confirm it. The germline V gene has CDR1 LGHDT and CDR2 YNNKEL (reference sequence). CDR3 length: 16 residues. The CDR3 loop is CASSQVQGLTPGELFF.

This chain joins TRBV18 and TRBJ2-5; the D gene TCRdb calls, TRBD1, cannot be checked with no DNA. The germline V gene has CDR1 KGHSH and CDR2 LQKENI. The CDR3 has 16 residues. The CDR3 sequence: CASSPRQRTNQETQYF.

The rearrangement uses TRBV20-1 and TRBJ2-6; the D gene TCRdb calls, TRBD2, cannot be checked with no DNA. CDR1 DFQATT and CDR2 SNEGSKA come from the germline V gene (reference sequence). This CDR3 has 15 residues. CDR3: CSARDPRDGANVLTF.

This chain uses TRBV12-5 with TRBJ1-1; TCRdb's assignment of TRBD1 cannot be checked, as there is no DNA. The CDR3 runs to 17 residues. CDR1 and CDR2 from the germline V gene are LGHNT and FRNRAP. CDR3 protein: CASGLVPFVGARAEAFF.

The rearrangement links TRBV25-1 to TRBJ2-1; the TRBD1 assignment by TCRdb is unverifiable without DNA. CDR1 and CDR2 from the germline V gene are MGHDK and SYGVNS. The CDR3 extends over 11 amino acids. This CDR3 is CASTRGGEQFF. The full variable domain, completed using reference TRBV25-1 and TRBJ2-1, is EADIYQTPRYLVIGTGKKITLECSQTMGHDKMYWYQQDPGMELHLIHYSYGVNSTEKGDLSSESTVSRIRTEHFPLTLESARPSHTSQYLCASTRGGEQFFGPGTRLTVL.

The gene calls are TRBV30 and TRBJ1-3. CDR3 length: 14 amino acids. In germline, CDR1 is GTSNPN, CDR2 SVGIG (reference sequence). CDR3 loop: CAWSVQGAGNTIYF.

V is TRBV13 and J is TRBJ2-5; TCRdb designates TRBD2, a call that cannot be tested without DNA. Germline CDR1 is PRHDT and CDR2 is FYEKMQ (reference sequence). CDR3 length: 16 residues. The CDR3 sequence is CASSLGLLAGQETQYF. Full variable domain (missing parts from reference TRBV13 and TRBJ2-5): AAGVIQSPRHLIKEKRETATLKCYPIPRHDTVYWYQQGPGQDPQFLISFYEKMQSDKGSIPDRFSAQQFSDYHSELNMSSLELGDSALYFCASSLGLLAGQETQYFGPGTRLLVL.

The rearrangement uses TRBV5-1 and TRBJ2-1; TCRdb reports TRBD2, a call that lacks DNA to check it against. Germline assignment: CDR1 SGHRS and CDR2 YFSETQ. The CDR3 spans 15 residues. CDR3 region: CASSIGGAASNEQFF.

V usage is TRBV6-6 and J usage is TRBJ1-5; the TCRdb D gene call, TRBD1, has no DNA to confirm it. Germline CDR1 is MNHNY and CDR2 is SVGAGI (reference sequence). There are 13 residues in the CDR3. This chain's CDR3 is CASRQGGDQPQHF.

The chain uses TRBV29-1 and TRBJ2-1; absent DNA, TCRdb's TRBD2 call cannot be checked. The CDR3 has 15 residues. Germline CDR1 reads SQVTM; CDR2 reads ANQGSEA. CDR3: CSVTGTSQTNNEQFF.

CDR3 loop: CASSTDLGRRSYNEQFF. The chain links TRBV21-1 to TRBJ2-1. TRBV21-1 is a recognized pseudogene. This CDR3 has 17 residues.

The genes are TRBV6-2 or TRBV6-3 and TRBJ2-7. Germline CDR1 reads MNHEY; CDR2 reads SVGEGT. This CDR3 has 11 residues. The CDR3 region is CASSYEYEQYF.

This chain connects TRBV7-2 to TRBJ1-6; TCRdb returns TRBD1, unconfirmable since there is no DNA. The CDR3 is made up of 15 amino acids. Germline CDR1 reads SGHTA; CDR2 reads FQGNSA. CDR3 in amino acids: CASSPEGGRQSPLHF.